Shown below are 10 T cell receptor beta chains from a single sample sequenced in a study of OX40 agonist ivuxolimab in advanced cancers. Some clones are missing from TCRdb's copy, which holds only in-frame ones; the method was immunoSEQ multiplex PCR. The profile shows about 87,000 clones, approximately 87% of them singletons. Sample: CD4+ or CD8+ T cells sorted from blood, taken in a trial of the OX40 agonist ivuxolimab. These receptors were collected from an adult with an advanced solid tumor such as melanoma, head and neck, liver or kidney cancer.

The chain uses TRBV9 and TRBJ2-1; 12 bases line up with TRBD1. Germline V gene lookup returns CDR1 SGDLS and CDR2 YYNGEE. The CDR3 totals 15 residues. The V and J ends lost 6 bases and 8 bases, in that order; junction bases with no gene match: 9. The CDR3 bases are TGTGCCAGCACTTCCGGGACAGGGGGCGTGGATGAGCAGTTCTTC. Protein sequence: CASTSGTGGVDEQFF.

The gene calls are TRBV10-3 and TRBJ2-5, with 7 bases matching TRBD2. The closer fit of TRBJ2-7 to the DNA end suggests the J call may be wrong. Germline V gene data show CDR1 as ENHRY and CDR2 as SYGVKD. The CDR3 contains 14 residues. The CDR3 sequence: CAIQAGKEPYEQYF. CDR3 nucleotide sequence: TGTGCCATCCAAGCGGGAAAGGAACCCTACGAGCAGTACTTC.

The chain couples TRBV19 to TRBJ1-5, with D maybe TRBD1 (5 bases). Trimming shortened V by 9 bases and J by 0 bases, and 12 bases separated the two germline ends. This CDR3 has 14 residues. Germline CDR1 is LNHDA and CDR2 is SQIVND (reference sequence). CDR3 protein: CASRAENSNQPQHF. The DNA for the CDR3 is TGTGCCAGCAGGGCCGAAAATAGCAATCAGCCCCAGCATTTT.

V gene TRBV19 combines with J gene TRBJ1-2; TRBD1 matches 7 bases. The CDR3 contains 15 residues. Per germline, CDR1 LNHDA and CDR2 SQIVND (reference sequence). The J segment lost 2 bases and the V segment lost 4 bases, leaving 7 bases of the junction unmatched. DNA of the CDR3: TGTGCCAGTAGTAGGTCTGGACAGGCCAACTATGGCTACACCTTC. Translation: CASSRSGQANYGYTF. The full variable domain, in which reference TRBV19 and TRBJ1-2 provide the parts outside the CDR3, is DGGITQSPKYLFRKEGQNVTLSCEQNLNHDAMYWYRQDPGQGLRLIYYSQIVNDFQKGDIAEGYSVSREKKESFPLTVTSAQKNPTAFYLCASSRSGQANYGYTFGSGTRLTVV.

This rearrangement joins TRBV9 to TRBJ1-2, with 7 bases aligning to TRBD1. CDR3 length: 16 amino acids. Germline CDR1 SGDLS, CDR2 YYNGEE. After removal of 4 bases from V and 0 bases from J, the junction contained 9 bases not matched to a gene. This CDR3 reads CASSPRTGAANYGYTF. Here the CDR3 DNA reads TGTGCCAGCAGCCCTAGGACAGGCGCAGCTAACTATGGCTACACCTTC.

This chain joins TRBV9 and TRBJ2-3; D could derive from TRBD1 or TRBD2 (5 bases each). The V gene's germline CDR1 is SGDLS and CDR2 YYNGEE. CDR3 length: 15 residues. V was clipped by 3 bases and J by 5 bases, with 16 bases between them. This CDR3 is CASSARAIAGDTQYF. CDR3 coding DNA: TGTGCCAGCAGCGCCAGGGCCATCGCGGGAGATACGCAGTATTTT.

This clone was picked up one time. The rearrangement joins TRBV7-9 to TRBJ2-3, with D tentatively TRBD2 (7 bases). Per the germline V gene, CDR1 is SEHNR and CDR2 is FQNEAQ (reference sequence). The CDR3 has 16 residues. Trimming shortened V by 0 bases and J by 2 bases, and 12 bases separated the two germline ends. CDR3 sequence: CASSLAGGLITDTQYF. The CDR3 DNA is TGTGCCAGCAGCTTAGCGGGGGGGCTTATCACAGATACGCAGTATTTT.

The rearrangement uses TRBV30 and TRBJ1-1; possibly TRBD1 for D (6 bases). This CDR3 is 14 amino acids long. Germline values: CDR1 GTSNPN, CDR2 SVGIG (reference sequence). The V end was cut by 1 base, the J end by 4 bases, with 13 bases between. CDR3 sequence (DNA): TGTGCCTGGAGTGCGGCAGGGGCGGCCACTGAAGCTTTCTTT. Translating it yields CAWSAAGAATEAFF.

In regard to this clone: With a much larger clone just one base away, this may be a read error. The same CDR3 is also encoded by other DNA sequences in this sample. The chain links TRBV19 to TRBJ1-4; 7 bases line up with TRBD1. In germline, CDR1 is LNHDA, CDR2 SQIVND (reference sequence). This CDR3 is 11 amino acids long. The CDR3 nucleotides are TGTGCCTCCCCCCAGGGGGAAAAACTGTTCTTT. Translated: CASPQGEKLFF.

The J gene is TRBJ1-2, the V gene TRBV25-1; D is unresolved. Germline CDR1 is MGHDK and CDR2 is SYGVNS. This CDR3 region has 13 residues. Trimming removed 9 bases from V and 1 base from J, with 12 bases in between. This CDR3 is CASSFDGNYGYTF. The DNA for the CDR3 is TGTGCCAGTTCCTTTGATGGTAACTATGGCTACACCTTC.